These 9 T cell receptor beta chains share one sample of origin, sequenced in a study of cytomegalovirus exposure and HLA in healthy donors. PCR was performed using 60 Vbeta and 13 Jbeta primers. Sequencing was performed with immunoSEQ multiplex PCR; in TCRdb, only in-frame clones are kept and a portion is missing. The profile shows some 63,000 clones, roughly 83% of them singletons. Sequencing input: PBMCs. These receptors originate from a human donor in good health.

The rearrangement joins TRBV11-3 to TRBJ2-3; D is possibly TRBD1 (5 bases). The V and J ends lost 3 bases and 3 bases respectively, with 7 bases between them. This CDR3 is 13 amino acids long. Germline-derived CDR1 and CDR2 are SGHNT and YENEEA. CDR3 region: CASSFQGTDTQYF. The CDR3 coding sequence is TGTGCCAGCAGCTTTCAGGGTACAGATACGCAGTATTTT.

This clone showed up just once. V is TRBV6-1 and J is TRBJ2-7, with 9 bases matching TRBD2. Germline lookup yields CDR1 MNHNS and CDR2 SASEGT. Losses at the gene ends were 2 bases for V and 2 bases for J; bases not matched to a gene: 4. The CDR3 is 15 amino acids. CDR3 protein: CASSEKAGGPYEQYF. CDR3 bases: TGTGCCAGCAGTGAAAAGGCGGGAGGGCCCTACGAGCAGTACTTC.

The V and J genes are TRBV28 and TRBJ2-1; 12 bases agree with TRBD2. The CDR3 runs 15 residues. In germline, CDR1 is MDHEN, CDR2 SYDVKM. The V and J ends lost 4 bases and 6 bases, in that order; junction bases with no gene match: 4. CDR3 DNA: TGTGCCAGCAGTTCTAGCGGGAGGGCCTCCAATGAGCAGTTCTTC. This translates into CASSSSGRASNEQFF.

This clone has only one observation. V usage is TRBV7-3 and J usage is TRBJ2-1; the match to TRBD2 covers 8 bases. This CDR3 comprises 15 residues. In germline, CDR1 is SGHTA, CDR2 FQGTGA. V shed 1 base and J 4 bases; nucleotides not matched to a gene: 3. CDR3 nucleotides: TGTGCCAGCAGCTTAAGCGGGAGGAGGTACAATGAGCAGTTCTTC. Residues: CASSLSGRRYNEQFF.

The V gene is TRBV5-1, the J gene TRBJ2-3; the D is unclear. V lost 0 bases to trimming and J lost 4 bases, with 9 bases between them. Germline V gives CDR1 SGHRS, CDR2 YFSETQ. This CDR3 has 14 amino acids. DNA for the CDR3: TGCGCCAGCAGCTTGGCACAGCAACCAGATACGCAGTATTTT. Translated: CASSLAQQPDTQYF.

The chain links TRBV2 to TRBJ1-5, with D unclear. The CDR3 extends over 13 amino acids. Germline CDR1 SNHLY, CDR2 FYNNEI. Between the trimmed V and J ends, which lost 3 bases and 7 bases, there was a span of 10 bases. The CDR3 DNA follows: TGTGCCAGCAGTGATGCGAGTAAGCAGCCCCAGCATTTT. Its translation is CASSDASKQPQHF.

V gene TRBV9 combines with J gene TRBJ2-3; TRBD2 agrees at 7 bases. The V and J ends lost 0 bases and 0 bases, in that order; junction bases with no gene match: 7. Germline loops: CDR1 SGDLS, CDR2 YYNGEE. The CDR3 contains 17 residues. The CDR3 loop reads CASSVGRESSSTDTQYF. The CDR3 coding sequence is TGTGCCAGCAGCGTAGGGCGGGAGAGCTCTAGCACAGATACGCAGTATTTT.

This clone was seen only once. This chain connects TRBV7-9 to TRBJ2-3; D may be TRBD1 (6 bases). CDR1 SEHNR and CDR2 FQNEAQ come from the germline V gene (reference sequence). V was cut by 3 bases and J by 1 base, with 14 bases left in between. The CDR3 is 16 residues long. Written as DNA, the CDR3 is TGTGCCAGCAGCTTCACAACAGGGATTGGCACAGATACGCAGTATTTT. It is translated as CASSFTTGIGTDTQYF.

This clone has just a few counts. This chain joins TRBV5-3 and TRBJ1-3; 10 nucleotides align to TRBD1. TRBV5-3 is an ORF for which the function is uncertain. This CDR3 region has 20 residues. Trimming removed 5 bases from V and 1 base from J; junction bases left unmatched: 18. CDR3: CARSRRTGGKGVPSGNTIYF. CDR3 nucleotides: TGTGCCAGAAGTAGAAGGACAGGGGGAAAAGGGGTTCCATCTGGAAACACCATATATTTT.